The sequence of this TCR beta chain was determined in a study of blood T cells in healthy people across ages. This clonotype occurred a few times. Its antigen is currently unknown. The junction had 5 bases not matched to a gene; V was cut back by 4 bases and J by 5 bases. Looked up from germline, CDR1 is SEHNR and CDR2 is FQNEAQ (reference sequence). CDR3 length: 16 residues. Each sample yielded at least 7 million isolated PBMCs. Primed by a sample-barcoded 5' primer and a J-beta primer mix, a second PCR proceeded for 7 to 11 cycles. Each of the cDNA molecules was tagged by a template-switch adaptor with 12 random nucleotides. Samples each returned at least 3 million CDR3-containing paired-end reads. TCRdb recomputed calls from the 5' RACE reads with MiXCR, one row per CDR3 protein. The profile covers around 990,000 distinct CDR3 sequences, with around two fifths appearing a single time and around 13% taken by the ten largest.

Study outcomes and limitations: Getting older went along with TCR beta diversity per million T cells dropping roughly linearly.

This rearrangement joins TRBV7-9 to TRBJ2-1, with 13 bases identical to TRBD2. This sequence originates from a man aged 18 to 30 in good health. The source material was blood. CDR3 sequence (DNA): TGTGCCAGCAGCTCGTGGACTAGCGGGGGCCACAATGAGCAGTTCTTC. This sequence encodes CASSSWTSGGHNEQFF.